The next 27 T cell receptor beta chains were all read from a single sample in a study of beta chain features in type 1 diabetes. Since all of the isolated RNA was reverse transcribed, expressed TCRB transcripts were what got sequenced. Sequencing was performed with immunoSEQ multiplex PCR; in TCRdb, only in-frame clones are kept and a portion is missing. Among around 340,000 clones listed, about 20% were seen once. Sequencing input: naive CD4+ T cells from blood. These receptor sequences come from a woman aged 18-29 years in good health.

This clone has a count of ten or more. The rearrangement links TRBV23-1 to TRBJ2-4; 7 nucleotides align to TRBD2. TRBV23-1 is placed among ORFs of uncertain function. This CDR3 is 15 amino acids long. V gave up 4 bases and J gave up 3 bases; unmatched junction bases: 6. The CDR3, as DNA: TGCGCCAGCAGTCTGGGACTACATGACAAAAACATTCAGTACTTC. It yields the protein CASSLGLHDKNIQYF.

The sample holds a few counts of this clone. DNA of the CDR3: TGTGCCAGCAGCCCGACAGCCAATGAGCAGTTCTTC. Amino acids: CASSPTANEQFF. This rearrangement joins TRBV9 to TRBJ2-1; D is possibly TRBD1 (5 bases). Germline V CDR1 and CDR2: SGDLS, YYNGEE. There are 12 residues in the CDR3. The V end lost 4 bases, the J end lost 6 bases, and 8 bases lay between the germline ends. The full variable domain, completed using reference TRBV9 and TRBJ2-1, is DSGVTQTPKHLITATGQRVTLRCSPRSGDLSVYWYQQSLDQGLQFLIQYYNGEERAKGNILERFSAQQFPDLHSELNLSSLELGDSALYFCASSPTANEQFFGPGTRLTVL.

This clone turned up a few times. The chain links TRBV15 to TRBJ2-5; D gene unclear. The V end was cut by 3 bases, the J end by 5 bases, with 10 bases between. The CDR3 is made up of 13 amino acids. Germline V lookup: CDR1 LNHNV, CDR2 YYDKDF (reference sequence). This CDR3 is CATSRAGYETQYF. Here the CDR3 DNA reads TGTGCCACCAGCAGGGCAGGATATGAGACCCAGTACTTC.

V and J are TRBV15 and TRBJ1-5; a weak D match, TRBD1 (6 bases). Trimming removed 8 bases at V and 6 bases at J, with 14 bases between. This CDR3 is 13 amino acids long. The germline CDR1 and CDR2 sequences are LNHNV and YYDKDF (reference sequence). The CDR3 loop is CATRGASSQPQHF. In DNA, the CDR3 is TGTGCCACCCGGGGGGCGTCATCTCAGCCCCAGCATTTT.

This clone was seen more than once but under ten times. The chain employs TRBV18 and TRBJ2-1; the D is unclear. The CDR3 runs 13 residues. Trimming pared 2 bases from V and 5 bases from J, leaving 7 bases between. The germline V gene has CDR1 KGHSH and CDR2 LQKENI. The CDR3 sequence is CASSPTRDNEQFF. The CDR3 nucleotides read TGTGCCAGCTCACCAACACGGGACAATGAGCAGTTCTTC.

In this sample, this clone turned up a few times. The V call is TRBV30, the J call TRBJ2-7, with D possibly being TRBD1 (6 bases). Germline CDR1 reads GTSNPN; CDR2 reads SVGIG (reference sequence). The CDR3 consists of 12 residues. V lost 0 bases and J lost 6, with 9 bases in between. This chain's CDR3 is CAWSVPRGEQYF. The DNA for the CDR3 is TGTGCCTGGAGTGTACCCAGGGGCGAGCAGTACTTC. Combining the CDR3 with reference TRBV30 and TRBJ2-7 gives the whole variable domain SQTIHQWPATLVQPVGSPLSLECTVEGTSNPNLYWYRQAAGRGLQLLFYSVGIGQISSEVPQNLSASRPQDRQFILSSKKLLLSDSGFYLCAWSVPRGEQYFGPGTRLTVT.

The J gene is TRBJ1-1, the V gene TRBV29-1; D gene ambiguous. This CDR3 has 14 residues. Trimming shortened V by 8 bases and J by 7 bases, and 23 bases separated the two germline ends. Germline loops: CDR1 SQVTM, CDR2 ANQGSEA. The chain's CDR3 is CSPRRRHGKIEAFF. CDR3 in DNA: TGCAGCCCTCGGAGGAGGCACGGGAAAATTGAAGCTTTCTTT.

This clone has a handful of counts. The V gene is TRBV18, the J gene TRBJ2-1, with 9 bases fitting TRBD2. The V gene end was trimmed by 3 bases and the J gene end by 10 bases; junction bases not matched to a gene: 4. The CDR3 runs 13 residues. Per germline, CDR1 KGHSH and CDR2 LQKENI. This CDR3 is CASSPPTSGEQFF. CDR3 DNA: TGTGCCAGCTCACCTCCGACTAGCGGCGAGCAGTTCTTC.

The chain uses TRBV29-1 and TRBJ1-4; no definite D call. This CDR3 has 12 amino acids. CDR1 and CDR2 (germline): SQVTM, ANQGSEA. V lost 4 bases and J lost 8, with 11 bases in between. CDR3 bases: TGCAGCGTTGGTTGGGGAGTCGAAAAACTGTTTTTT. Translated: CSVGWGVEKLFF.

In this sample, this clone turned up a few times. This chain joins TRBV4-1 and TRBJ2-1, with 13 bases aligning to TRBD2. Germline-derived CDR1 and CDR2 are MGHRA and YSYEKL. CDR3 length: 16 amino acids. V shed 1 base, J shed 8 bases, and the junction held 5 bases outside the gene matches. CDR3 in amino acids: CASSQVLLAGGDEQFF. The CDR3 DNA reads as TGCGCCAGCAGCCAAGTCTTACTAGCGGGAGGGGATGAGCAGTTCTTC.

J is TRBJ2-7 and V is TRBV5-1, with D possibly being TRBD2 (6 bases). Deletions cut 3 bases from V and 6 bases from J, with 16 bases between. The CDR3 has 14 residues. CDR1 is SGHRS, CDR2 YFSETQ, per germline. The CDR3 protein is CASSYGTPPVEQYF. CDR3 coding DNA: TGCGCCAGCAGCTACGGGACTCCACCTGTCGAGCAGTACTTC. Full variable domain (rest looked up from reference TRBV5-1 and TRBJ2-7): KAGVTQTPRYLIKTRGQQVTLSCSPISGHRSVSWYQQTPGQGLQFLFEYFSETQRNKGNFPGRFSGRQFSNSRSEMNVSTLELGDSALYLCASSYGTPPVEQYFGPGTRLTVT.

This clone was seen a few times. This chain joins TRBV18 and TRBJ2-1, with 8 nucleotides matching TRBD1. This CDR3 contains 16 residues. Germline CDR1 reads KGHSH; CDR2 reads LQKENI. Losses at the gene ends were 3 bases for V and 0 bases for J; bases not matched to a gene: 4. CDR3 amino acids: CASSPGGTGSYNEQFF. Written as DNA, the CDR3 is TGTGCCAGCTCACCCGGCGGGACAGGCTCCTACAATGAGCAGTTCTTC.

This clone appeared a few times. The DNA for the CDR3 is TGTGCCAGCAGCCAAAGAAGAGGGAATGGCTACACCTTC. Translated, it gives CASSQRRGNGYTF. The chain employs TRBV2 and TRBJ1-2; D not certain. Germline-derived CDR1 and CDR2 are SNHLY and FYNNEI. The CDR3 contains 13 residues. The V end was cut by 6 bases, the J end by 6 bases, with 14 bases between.

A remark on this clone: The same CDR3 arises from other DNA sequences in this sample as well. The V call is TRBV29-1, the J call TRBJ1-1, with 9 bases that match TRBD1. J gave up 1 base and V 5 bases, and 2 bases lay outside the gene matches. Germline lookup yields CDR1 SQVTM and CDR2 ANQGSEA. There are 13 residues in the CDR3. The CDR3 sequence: CSVRGQGNTEAFF. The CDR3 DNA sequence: TGCAGCGTTAGGGGACAGGGGAACACTGAAGCTTTCTTT.

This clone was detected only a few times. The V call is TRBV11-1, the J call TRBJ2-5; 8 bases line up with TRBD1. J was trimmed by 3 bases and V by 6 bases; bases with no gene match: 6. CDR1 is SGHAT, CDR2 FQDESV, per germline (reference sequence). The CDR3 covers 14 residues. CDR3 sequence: CASRSATGEETQYF. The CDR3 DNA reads TGTGCCAGCAGGTCCGCGACAGGGGAAGAGACCCAGTACTTC. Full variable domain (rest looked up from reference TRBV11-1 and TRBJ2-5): EAEVAQSPRYKITEKSQAVAFWCDPISGHATLYWYRQILGQGPELLVQFQDESVVDDSQLPKDRFSAERLKGVDSTLKIQPAELGDSAMYLCASRSATGEETQYFGPGTRLLVL.

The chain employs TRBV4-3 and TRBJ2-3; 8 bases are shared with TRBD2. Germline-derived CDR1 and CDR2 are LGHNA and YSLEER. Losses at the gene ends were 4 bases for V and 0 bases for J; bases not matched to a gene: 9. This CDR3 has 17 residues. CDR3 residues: CASSRLGVAGSTDTQYF. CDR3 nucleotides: TGCGCCAGCAGCCGCCTCGGGGTAGCGGGAAGCACAGATACGCAGTATTTT.

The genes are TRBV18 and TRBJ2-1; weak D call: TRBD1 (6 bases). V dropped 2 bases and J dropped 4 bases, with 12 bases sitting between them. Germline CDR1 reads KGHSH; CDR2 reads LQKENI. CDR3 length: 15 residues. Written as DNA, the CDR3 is TGTGCCAGCTCACCATTACAGGGCTCTTACAATGAGCAGTTCTTC. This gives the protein CASSPLQGSYNEQFF.

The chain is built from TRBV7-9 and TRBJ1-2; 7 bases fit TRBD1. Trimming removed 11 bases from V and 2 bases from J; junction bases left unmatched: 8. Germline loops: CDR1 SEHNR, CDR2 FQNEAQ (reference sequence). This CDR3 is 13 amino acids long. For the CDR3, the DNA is TGTGCCGTACAGGGGCCCCTCAACTATGGCTACACCTTC. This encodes CAVQGPLNYGYTF.

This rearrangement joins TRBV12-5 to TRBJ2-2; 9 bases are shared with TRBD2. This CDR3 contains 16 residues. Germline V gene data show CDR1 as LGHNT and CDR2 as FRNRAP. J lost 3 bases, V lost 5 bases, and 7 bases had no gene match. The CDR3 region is CASGTIAGAYTGELFF. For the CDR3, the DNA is TGTGCTAGTGGTACGATAGCGGGAGCGTACACCGGGGAGCTGTTTTTT.

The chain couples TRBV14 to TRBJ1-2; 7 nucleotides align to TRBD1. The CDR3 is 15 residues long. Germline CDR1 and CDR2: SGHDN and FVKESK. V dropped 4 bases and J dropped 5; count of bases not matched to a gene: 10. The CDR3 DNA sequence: TGTGCCAGCAGCCGGCGAACCGGGACAGCTTATGGCTACACCTTC. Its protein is CASSRRTGTAYGYTF. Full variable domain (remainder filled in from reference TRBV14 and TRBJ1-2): EAGVTQFPSHSVIEKGQTVTLRCDPISGHDNLYWYRRVMGKEIKFLLHFVKESKQDESGMPNNRFLAERTGGTYSTLKVQPAELEDSGVYFCASSRRTGTAYGYTFGSGTRLTVV.

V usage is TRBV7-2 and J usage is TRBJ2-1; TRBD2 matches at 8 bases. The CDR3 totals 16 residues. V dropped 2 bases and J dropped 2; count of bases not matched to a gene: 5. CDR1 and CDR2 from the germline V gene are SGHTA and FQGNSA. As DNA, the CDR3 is TGTGCCAGCAGCTTAAAGACGGGGGGGCCCTACAATGAGCAGTTCTTC. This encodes CASSLKTGGPYNEQFF.

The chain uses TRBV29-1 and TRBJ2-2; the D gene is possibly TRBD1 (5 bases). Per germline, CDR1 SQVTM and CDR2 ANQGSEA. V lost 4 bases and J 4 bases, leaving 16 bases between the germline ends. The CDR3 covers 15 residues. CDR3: CSVGNVWGLTGELFF. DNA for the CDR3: TGCAGCGTTGGCAACGTTTGGGGCCTCACCGGGGAGCTGTTTTTT.

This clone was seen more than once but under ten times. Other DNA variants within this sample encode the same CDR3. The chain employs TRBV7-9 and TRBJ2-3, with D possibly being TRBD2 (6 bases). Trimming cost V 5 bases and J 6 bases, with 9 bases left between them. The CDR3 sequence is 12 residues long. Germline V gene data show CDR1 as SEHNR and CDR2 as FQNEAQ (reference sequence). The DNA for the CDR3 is TGTGCCAGCAGCCCCGGGGGTGATACGCAGTATTTT. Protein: CASSPGGDTQYF.

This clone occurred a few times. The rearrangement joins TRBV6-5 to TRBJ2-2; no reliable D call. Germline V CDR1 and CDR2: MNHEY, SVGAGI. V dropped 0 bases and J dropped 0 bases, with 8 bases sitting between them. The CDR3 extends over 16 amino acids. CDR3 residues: CASSYSTQPNTGELFF. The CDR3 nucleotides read TGTGCCAGCAGTTACTCGACACAGCCGAACACCGGGGAGCTGTTTTTT.

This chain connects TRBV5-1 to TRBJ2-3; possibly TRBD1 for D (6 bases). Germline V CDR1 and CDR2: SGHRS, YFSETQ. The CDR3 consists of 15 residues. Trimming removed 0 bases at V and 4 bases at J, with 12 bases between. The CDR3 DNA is TGCGCCAGCAGCTTGGCTTCAGGGACATCAGATACGCAGTATTTT. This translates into CASSLASGTSDTQYF.

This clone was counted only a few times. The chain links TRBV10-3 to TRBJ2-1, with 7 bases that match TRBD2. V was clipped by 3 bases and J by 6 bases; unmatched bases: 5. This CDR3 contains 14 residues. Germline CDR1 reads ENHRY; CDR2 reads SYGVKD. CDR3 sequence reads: CAISEGLAANEQFF. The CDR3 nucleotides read TGTGCCATCAGTGAAGGGCTAGCGGCCAATGAGCAGTTCTTC.

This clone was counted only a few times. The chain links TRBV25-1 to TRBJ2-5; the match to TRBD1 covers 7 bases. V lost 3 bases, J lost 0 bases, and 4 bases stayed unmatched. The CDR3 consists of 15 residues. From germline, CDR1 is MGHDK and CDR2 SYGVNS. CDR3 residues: CASSDGGQYQETQYF. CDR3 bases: TGTGCCAGCAGTGATGGGGGACAGTACCAAGAGACCCAGTACTTC.